This T cell receptor beta chain appears in the sequencing data of a study of cytomegalovirus exposure and HLA in healthy donors. As regards this clone: The antigen is unknown.

Points from the study as a whole: In an earlier analysis, most TCR beta V segments were productive about 90% or about 30% of the time. Later on, a genetic analysis was performed. It linked a missense variant in DCLRE1C with V- and J-gene trimming of TCR beta.

The V gene's germline CDR1 is MDHEN and CDR2 SYDVKM. This CDR3 has 16 amino acids. V lost 1 base, J lost 0 bases, and 9 bases lay in between. The PCR made use of 60 Vbeta and 13 Jbeta primers. Sequenced by immunoSEQ multiplex PCR; TCRdb stores in-frame clones only, minus some. The sample comprises some 130,000 clones, approximately 85% of which are singletons, and under 7% rests with the top ten. V usage is TRBV28 and J usage is TRBJ1-4; D uncertain. This TCR derives from a woman younger than 45 in good health and CMV-seropositive. Sequencing was done on a sample of PBMCs. The CDR3 protein is CASSLLSLATNEKLFF. CDR3 coding DNA: TGTGCCAGCAGTTTATTAAGCTTGGCAACTAATGAAAAACTGTTTTTT.